This note documents a single T cell receptor (beta chain) sequence. Antigen specificity is unknown. The data belong to a study of T cells in Graves' hyperthyroidism and ophthalmopathy. Study results and caveats: Most thyroid clonotypes that were expanded above 0.001 also turned up in blood.

V was pared by 7 bases and J by 11 bases, with 10 bases of the junction left unmatched. From germline, CDR1 is MNHNS and CDR2 SASEGT. CDR3 size: 14 residues. Stable hyperthyroidism: no ophthalmopathy progression over 18 months of follow-up. The hyperthyroidism was newly diagnosed and had lasted under 2 months; the patients were aged 18 to 65. The PBMCs had their origin in 7.5 to 10 ml of fresh peripheral blood. RNA transcripts yielded amplified TCR beta CDR3 regions. TCR CDR3 underwent first-round RT-PCR with the HTBI primer set. TCRdb redid the calling of the multiplex PCR reads with MiXCR, one entry per CDR3 protein. The table lists about 690,000 distinct CDR3 sequences, 17% of them singletons.

The clonotype originates from a man over 45 with Graves' hyperthyroidism. The specimen sequenced was blood. The gene calls are TRBV6-1 and TRBJ2-5; 13 bases agree with TRBD2. CDR3 in amino acids: CASTSGLAGERQYF. CDR3 DNA: TGTGCCAGCACTTCTGGACTAGCGGGAGAGAGGCAGTACTTC.